The next 6 T cell receptor beta chains were all read from a single sample in a study of OX40 agonist ivuxolimab in advanced cancers. Method: immunoSEQ multiplex PCR; TCRdb's copy keeps in-frame clones and lacks some. The table includes 15,000 to 20,000 clones, 80% to 85% detected once. The sequencing here drew on CD4+ or CD8+ T cells sorted from blood, taken in a trial of the OX40 agonist ivuxolimab. The source of these receptors is an adult with an advanced solid tumor such as melanoma, head and neck, liver or kidney cancer.

The chain has TRBV30 and TRBJ2-5; 7 bases line up with TRBD2. Matching the DNA end better, TRBJ2-7 makes the J call doubtful. CDR3 length: 16 residues. Per germline, CDR1 GTSNPN and CDR2 SVGIG (reference sequence). The CDR3 DNA follows: TGTGCCTGGAGTGCCTCCCGAGGAGCGGGAAGGTACGAGCAGTACTTC. Translated: CAWSASRGAGRYEQYF.

The chain uses TRBV11-2 and TRBJ2-7; TRBD2 matches at 7 bases. This CDR3 is 13 amino acids long. The germline V gene encodes CDR1 SGHAT and CDR2 FQNNGV. V was clipped by 6 bases and J by 4 bases; unmatched bases: 6. CDR3 coding DNA: TGTGCCAGCAGGGGTAGCGGGCTATACGAGCAGTACTTC. This gives the protein CASRGSGLYEQYF.

The chain recombines TRBV28 with TRBJ2-5; 8 bases map to TRBD1. The J call may be faulty, since TRBJ2-7 better matches the DNA end. The length of the CDR3 is 12 residues. Germline V lookup: CDR1 MDHEN, CDR2 SYDVKM. CDR3 residues: CASTDRAGEQYF. For the CDR3, the DNA is TGTGCCAGCACGGACAGGGCGGGCGAGCAGTACTTC.

The chain couples TRBV28 to TRBJ1-1, with 7 nucleotides matching TRBD1. Trimming cost V 2 bases and J 7 bases; bases outside gene matches: 7. This CDR3 has 14 residues. Germline V gene data show CDR1 as MDHEN and CDR2 as SYDVKM. As DNA, the CDR3 is TGTGCCAGCAGTTTACCCACAGGGGCATTTGAAGCTTTCTTT. Translated, it gives CASSLPTGAFEAFF.

This rearrangement joins TRBV5-1 to TRBJ2-5, with a tentative D call TRBD2 (7 bases). Germline V CDR1 and CDR2: SGHRS, YFSETQ. V was cut by 0 bases and J by 4 bases, with 10 bases left in between. The CDR3 runs to 14 residues. CDR3 nucleotide sequence: TGCGCCAGCAGCTTGGATAGGGGGGGAGAGACCCAGTACTTC. This encodes CASSLDRGGETQYF.

Concerning this clone itself: Within the sample, other DNA sequences also encode this same CDR3. The chain is built from TRBV11-3 and TRBJ2-2, with D tentatively TRBD2 (5 bases). This CDR3 comprises 14 residues. V was shortened by 1 base and J by 4 bases, with 7 bases between the two germline ends. Germline V lookup: CDR1 SGHNT, CDR2 YENEEA. Here the CDR3 reads CASSLAGGTGELFF. The CDR3, as DNA: TGTGCCAGCAGCTTAGCAGGAGGCACCGGGGAGCTGTTTTTT.